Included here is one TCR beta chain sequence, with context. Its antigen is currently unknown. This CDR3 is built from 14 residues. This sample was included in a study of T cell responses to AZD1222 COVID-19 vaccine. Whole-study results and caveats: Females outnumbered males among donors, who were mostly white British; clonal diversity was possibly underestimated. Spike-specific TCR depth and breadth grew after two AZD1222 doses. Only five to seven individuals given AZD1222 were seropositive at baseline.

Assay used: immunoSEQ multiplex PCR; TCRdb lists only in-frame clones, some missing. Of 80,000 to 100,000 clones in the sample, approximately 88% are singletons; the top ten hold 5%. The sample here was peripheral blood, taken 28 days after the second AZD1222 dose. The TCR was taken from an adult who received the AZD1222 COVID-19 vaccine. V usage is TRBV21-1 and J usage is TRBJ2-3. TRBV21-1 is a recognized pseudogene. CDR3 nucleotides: TGTGCCAGCAGCAAAGGGACCCAGACTTATACGCAGTATTTT. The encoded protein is CASSKGTQTYTQYF.